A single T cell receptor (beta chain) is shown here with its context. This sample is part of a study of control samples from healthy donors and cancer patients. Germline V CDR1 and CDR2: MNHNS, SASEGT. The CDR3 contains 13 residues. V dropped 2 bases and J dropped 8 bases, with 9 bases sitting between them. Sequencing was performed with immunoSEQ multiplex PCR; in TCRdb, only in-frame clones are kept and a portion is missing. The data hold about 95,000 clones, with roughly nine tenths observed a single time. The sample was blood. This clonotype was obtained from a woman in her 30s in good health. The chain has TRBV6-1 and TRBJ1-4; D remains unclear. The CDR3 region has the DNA TGTGCCAGCAGTGAACTTATGACAGAAAAACTGTTTTTT. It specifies CASSELMTEKLFF.